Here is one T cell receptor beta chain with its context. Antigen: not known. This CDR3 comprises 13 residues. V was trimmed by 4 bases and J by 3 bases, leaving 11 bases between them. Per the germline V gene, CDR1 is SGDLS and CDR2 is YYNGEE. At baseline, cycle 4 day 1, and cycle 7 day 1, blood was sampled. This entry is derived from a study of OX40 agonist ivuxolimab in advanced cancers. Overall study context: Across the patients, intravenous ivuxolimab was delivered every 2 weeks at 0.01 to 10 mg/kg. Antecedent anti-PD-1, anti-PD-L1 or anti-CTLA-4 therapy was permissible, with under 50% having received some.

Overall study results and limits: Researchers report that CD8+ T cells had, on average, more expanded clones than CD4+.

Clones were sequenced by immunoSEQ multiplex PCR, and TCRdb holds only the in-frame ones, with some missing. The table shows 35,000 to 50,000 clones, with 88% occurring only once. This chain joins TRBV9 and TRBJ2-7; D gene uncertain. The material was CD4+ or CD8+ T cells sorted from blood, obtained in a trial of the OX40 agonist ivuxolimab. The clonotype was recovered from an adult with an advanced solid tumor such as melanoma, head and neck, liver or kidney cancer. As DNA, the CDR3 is TGTGCCAGCAGCCCCCGTGGGCTCTACGAGCAGTACTTC. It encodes CASSPRGLYEQYF.